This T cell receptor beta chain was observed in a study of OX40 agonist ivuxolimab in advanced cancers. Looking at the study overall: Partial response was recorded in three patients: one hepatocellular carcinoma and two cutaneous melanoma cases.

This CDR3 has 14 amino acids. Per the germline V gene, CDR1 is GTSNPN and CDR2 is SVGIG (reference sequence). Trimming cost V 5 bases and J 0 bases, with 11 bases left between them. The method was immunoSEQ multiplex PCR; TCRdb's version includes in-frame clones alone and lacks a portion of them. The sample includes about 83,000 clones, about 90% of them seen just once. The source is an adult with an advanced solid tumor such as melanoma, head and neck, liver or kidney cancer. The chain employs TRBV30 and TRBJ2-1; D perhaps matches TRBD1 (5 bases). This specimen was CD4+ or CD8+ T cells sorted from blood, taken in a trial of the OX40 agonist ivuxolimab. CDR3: CAWVDRPSYNEQFF. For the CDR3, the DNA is TGTGCCTGGGTCGACAGACCCTCCTACAATGAGCAGTTCTTC.